The T cell receptor beta chain described here comes from a study of technical replicates of blood from several donors. The CDR3 is 14 residues long. Clones were sequenced by immunoSEQ multiplex PCR, and TCRdb holds only the in-frame ones, with some missing. Found here are 60,000 to 65,000 clones, less than 90% of them singletons; the top ten hold less than 6%. The sample was PBMCs. This chain links TRBV21-1 with TRBJ2-5; the table assigns TRBD1, which was not confirmed against the DNA. TRBV21-1 is a documented pseudogene. The TCR was taken from a human donor in good health. Some clones in this sample may be carry-over from other donors' samples. Written as DNA, the CDR3 is TGTGCCAGCAGCAACCACAGGGGGCGTGAGACCCAGTACTTC. It translates to CASSNHRGRETQYF.